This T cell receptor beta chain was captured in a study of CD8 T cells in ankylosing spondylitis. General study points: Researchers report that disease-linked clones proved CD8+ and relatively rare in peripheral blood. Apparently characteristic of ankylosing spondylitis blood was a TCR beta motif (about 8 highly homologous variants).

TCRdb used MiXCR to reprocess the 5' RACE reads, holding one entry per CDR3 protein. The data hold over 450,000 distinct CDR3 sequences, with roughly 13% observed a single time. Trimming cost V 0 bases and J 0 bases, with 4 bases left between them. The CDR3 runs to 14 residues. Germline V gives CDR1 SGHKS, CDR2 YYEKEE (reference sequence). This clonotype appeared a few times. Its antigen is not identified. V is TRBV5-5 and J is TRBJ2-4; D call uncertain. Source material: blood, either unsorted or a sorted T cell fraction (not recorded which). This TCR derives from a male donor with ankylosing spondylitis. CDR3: CASSLDTAKNIQYF. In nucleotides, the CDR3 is TGTGCCAGCAGCTTGGACACAGCCAAAAACATTCAGTACTTC. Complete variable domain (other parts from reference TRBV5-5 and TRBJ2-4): DAGVTQSPTHLIKTRGQQVTLRCSPISGHKSVSWYQQVLGQGPQFIFQYYEKEERGRGNFPDRFSARQFPNYSSELNVNALLLGDSALYLCASSLDTAKNIQYFGAGTRLSVL.